This section outlines one T cell receptor (beta chain) sequence together with its context. There are 16 residues in the CDR3. From germline, CDR1 is SGHRS and CDR2 YFSETQ. V lost 1 base, J lost 1 base, and 2 bases stayed unmatched. The data originate from a study of blood T cell repertoires in COVID-19. Overall study context: Italy, Spain and the United States were the sources of the convalescent and acute COVID-19 samples. In each case, the material was cDNA or gDNA derived from T cells, B-cell-depleted T cells, or PBMCs.

Original analysis: Reference gene primer amplification gave estimated nucleated cell counts. Assay used: immunoSEQ multiplex PCR; TCRdb lists only in-frame clones, some missing. The V and J calls and clone size come from that table; D and trimming were worked out from the DNA. The data contain around 100,000 clones, approximately 80% of them seen just once; the ten biggest clones take up under 5.5%. The J gene is TRBJ2-3, the V gene TRBV5-1; TRBD2 aligns across 11 bases. The source of this sequence is an elderly man with COVID-19, enrolled during active disease. Specimen: peripheral blood. The CDR3 DNA sequence: TGCGCCAGCAGCTTGACTAGCGGGAGTGGCACAGATACGCAGTATTTT. It is translated as CASSLTSGSGTDTQYF.